This T cell receptor beta chain was recovered during a study of T-cell memory formation after mild COVID-19. TCRdb itself ran the 5' RACE reads through MiXCR, one entry per CDR3 protein. The table has approximately 240,000 distinct CDR3 sequences, around 15% seen once; the top ten hold around 3.8%. The length of the CDR3 is 13 residues. V lost 4 bases and J lost 1, with 7 bases in between. Germline CDR1 and CDR2: SGHTA and FQGNSA. This clonotype was counted ten times or more. The receptor was derived from a man aged 18 to 29 who had mild COVID-19 (a few samples of this study predate the infection). Cell type and time point are not known. Input material: PBMCs or a T cell subset sorted from them (not recorded which). The V call is TRBV7-2, the J call TRBJ1-1, with D possibly being TRBD1 (5 bases). This CDR3 is CASSSGQNTEAFF. The DNA of the CDR3 is TGTGCCAGCAGCTCCGGACAGAACACTGAAGCTTTCTTT.